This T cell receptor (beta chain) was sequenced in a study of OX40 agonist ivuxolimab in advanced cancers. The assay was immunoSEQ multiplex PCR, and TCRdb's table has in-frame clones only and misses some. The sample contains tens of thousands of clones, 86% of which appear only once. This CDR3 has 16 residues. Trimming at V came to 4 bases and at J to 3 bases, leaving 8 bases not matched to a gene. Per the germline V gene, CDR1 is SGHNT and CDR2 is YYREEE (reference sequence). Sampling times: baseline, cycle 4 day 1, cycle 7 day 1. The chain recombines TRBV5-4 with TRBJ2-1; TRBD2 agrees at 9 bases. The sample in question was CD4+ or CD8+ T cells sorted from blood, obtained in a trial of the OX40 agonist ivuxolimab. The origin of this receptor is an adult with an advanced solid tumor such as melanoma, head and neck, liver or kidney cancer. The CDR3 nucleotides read TGTGCCAGCAGCCGAGAGCTAGCGGGAAGCTACAATGAGCAGTTCTTC. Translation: CASSRELAGSYNEQFF.